This T cell receptor (beta chain) was recovered during a study of blood T cell repertoires in COVID-19. The wider study: Material from acute and convalescent COVID-19 was sourced from the United States, Italy and Spain. PBMCs, B-cell-depleted T cells, or T cells provided the cDNA or gDNA that made up the material.

Followed longitudinally, the Seattle patients had been enrolled during active infection. Original processing methods: Amplified reference gene primers provided the basis for estimating nucleated cell counts. Generated by immunoSEQ multiplex PCR, the TCRdb table keeps only in-frame clones and is missing some. That table furnishes V, J and clone size, whereas the DNA furnished D and trimming. The repertoire has 230,000 or so clones, roughly 89% of them found once; the top ten carry about 2%. The source material was peripheral blood. This receptor was identified in an older woman with COVID-19, enrolled during active disease.

CDR3 nucleotides: TGCGCCAGCAGCCAAGGCGTCGGCGGGGACAGGAGCACAGATACGCAGTATTTT. Translating gives CASSQGVGGDRSTDTQYF. The chain recombines TRBV4-3 with TRBJ2-3; 8 positions agree with TRBD1. The CDR3 contains 18 residues. With 1 base clipped from V and 0 bases from J, the junction kept 9 bases outside the gene matches. Per germline, CDR1 LGHNA and CDR2 YSLEER.